The rows below give T cell receptor beta chains drawn from one sample of a study of beta chain features in type 1 diabetes. Sequenced by immunoSEQ multiplex PCR; TCRdb stores in-frame clones only, minus some. Of roughly 330,000 clones in the sample, 11% were seen once. The sequenced sample was naive CD4+ T cells from blood. Source of these receptors: a woman in her twenties or thirties in good health. The CDR3 runs from the conserved cysteine through the conserved F or W. The order of the fields is CDR3 DNA, CDR3 protein, J gene, V gene, clone size, D gene. The D gene is left open where the match is weak. Clone size appears in some rows only: once, few, many, or a class for an expanded clone.

DNA: TGTGCCAGCAGTTGGCAACCGTCCTTGGAGCAGTACTTC
CDR3: CASSWQPSLEQYF
J: TRBJ2-7
V: TRBV27
size: few
D: -

DNA: TGTGCCAGCAGTACTTTTAGCGGAACCTACGAGCAGTACTTC
CDR3: CASSTFSGTYEQYF
J: TRBJ2-7
V: TRBV6-6
size: few
D: -

DNA: TGTGCCAGCAGTACAGACCGACCAGGATCCTACGAGCAGTACTTC
CDR3: CASSTDRPGSYEQYF
J: TRBJ2-7
V: TRBV6-5
size: -
D: -

DNA: TGTGCCAGCAGCTTCCTGGCGGGAGGGCCCCCAGATACGCAGTATTTT
CDR3: CASSFLAGGPPDTQYF
J: TRBJ2-3
V: TRBV7-2
size: once
D: TRBD2

DNA: TGTGCCTGGAGTGTAGGGGTGGCGGCCTATGGCTACACCTTC
CDR3: CAWSVGVAAYGYTF
J: TRBJ1-2
V: TRBV30
size: -
D: -

DNA: TGCAGCGTTGTGGAGGGGAGACTGGATGGCTACACCTTC
CDR3: CSVVEGRLDGYTF
J: TRBJ1-2
V: TRBV29-1
size: few
D: -

DNA: TGTGCCAGCAGCTTAGTAACCGCGGGCTCCTACAATGAGCAGTTCTTC
CDR3: CASSLVTAGSYNEQFF
J: TRBJ2-1
V: TRBV7-8
size: -
D: -

DNA: TGTGCCAGCAGCCTCCGACAGGGGTACAATGAGCAGTTCTTC
CDR3: CASSLRQGYNEQFF
J: TRBJ2-1
V: TRBV9
size: few
D: TRBD1

DNA: TGTGCCAGTAGTATAGATCACAGGCCCAATCAGCCCCAGCATTTT
CDR3: CASSIDHRPNQPQHF
J: TRBJ1-5
V: TRBV19
size: -
D: -

DNA: TGTGCCAGAAGGCCAACCGGGACAGAGATCTACGAGCAGTACTTC
CDR3: CARRPTGTEIYEQYF
J: TRBJ2-7
V: TRBV7-5
size: -
D: -

DNA: TGTGCCAGCAGTGAAGGGGGGCTGGATGGCTACACCTTC
CDR3: CASSEGGLDGYTF
J: TRBJ1-2
V: TRBV6-1
size: -
D: -

DNA: TGTGCCAGCTCACCCGACAGGCTGAACACTGAAGCTTTCTTT
CDR3: CASSPDRLNTEAFF
J: TRBJ1-1
V: TRBV18
size: few
D: -

DNA: TGTGCCAGCAGCTGGGGACAGGGATTTACTGAAGCTTTCTTT
CDR3: CASSWGQGFTEAFF
J: TRBJ1-1
V: TRBV7-9
size: -
D: TRBD1

DNA: TGCGCCAGCAGCTTGCAGACAGGGGGCGGCTACACCTTC
CDR3: CASSLQTGGGYTF
J: TRBJ1-2
V: TRBV5-1
size: few
D: TRBD1

DNA: TGTGCCACCACGACAGGGGGTGGCTCCTACGAGCAGTACTTC
CDR3: CATTTGGGSYEQYF
J: TRBJ2-7
V: TRBV7-9
size: few
D: TRBD1

DNA: TGTGCCAGCAGCCGACAAAAGAGCGGGAACCAAGAGACCCAGTACTTC
CDR3: CASSRQKSGNQETQYF
J: TRBJ2-5
V: TRBV7-2
size: -
D: TRBD2

DNA: TGTGCCAGCAGTTACTCGGGGGGGGGCTACGAGCAGTACTTC
CDR3: CASSYSGGGYEQYF
J: TRBJ2-7
V: TRBV6-5
size: few
D: TRBD2

DNA: TGCAGCGTTGGTATGGCCTCCTACAATGAGCAGTTCTTC
CDR3: CSVGMASYNEQFF
J: TRBJ2-1
V: TRBV29-1
size: few
D: -

DNA: TGTGCCAGCAGCTCCTCGAGACTAGTCCGAGAGCAGTTCTTC
CDR3: CASSSSRLVREQFF
J: TRBJ2-1
V: TRBV7-2
size: few
D: -

DNA: TGTGCCAGCAGCTCAACGACAGGGACCTATGAGCAGTTCTTC
CDR3: CASSSTTGTYEQFF
J: TRBJ2-1
V: TRBV11-2
size: -
D: TRBD1

DNA: TGTGCCAGCAGCTTTCACGGCTACGAGCAGTACTTC
CDR3: CASSFHGYEQYF
J: TRBJ2-7
V: TRBV11-1
size: -
D: -

DNA: TGTGCCAGCAGCGTAAGTGGGGGCCATATCCAAGAGACCCAGTACTTC
CDR3: CASSVSGGHIQETQYF
J: TRBJ2-5
V: TRBV9
size: few
D: -

DNA: -
CDR3: CASTLQRSYEQYF
J: TRBJ2-7
V: TRBV28
size: -
D: -

DNA: TGTGCCAGTAGTCAACTTCCGGGATCCCCGGGATACTTC
CDR3: CASSQLPGSPGYF
J: TRBJ2-7
V: TRBV19
size: few
D: -

DNA: TGTGCCAGCAGCTTAAACTGGATGCAGGGAAACACTGAAGCTTTCTTT
CDR3: CASSLNWMQGNTEAFF
J: TRBJ1-1
V: TRBV11-2
size: -
D: -

DNA: TGTGCCAGTAGTCTCTTGAACATTCAGTACTTC
CDR3: CASSLLNIQYF
J: TRBJ2-4
V: TRBV19
size: few
D: -

DNA: TGTGCCAGCAGCGACATAGCGGGAGGAGGGGAGACCCAGTACTTC
CDR3: CASSDIAGGGETQYF
J: TRBJ2-5
V: TRBV7-8
size: -
D: TRBD2

DNA: TGTGCCAGTAGTCCAATCCGGGACAGGGGAGGCAATGAGCAGTTCTTC
CDR3: CASSPIRDRGGNEQFF
J: TRBJ2-1
V: TRBV19
size: -
D: TRBD1

DNA: TGCGCCAGCAATCCAGAGACAGGTAGTAAAATCTACGAGCAGTACTTC
CDR3: CASNPETGSKIYEQYF
J: TRBJ2-7
V: TRBV23-1
size: few
D: -

DNA: TGTGCCAGCAGCTACCAGGGGCTCACTGAAGCTTTCTTT
CDR3: CASSYQGLTEAFF
J: TRBJ1-1
V: TRBV7-3
size: -
D: -

DNA: TGTGCCAGCAGCAGAAGGGAGAACGGCTACACCTTC
CDR3: CASSRRENGYTF
J: TRBJ1-2
V: TRBV7-9
size: -
D: -

DNA: TGTGCCAGCTCACCAATCAGCGGGAGTGGCAATGAGCAGTTCTTC
CDR3: CASSPISGSGNEQFF
J: TRBJ2-1
V: TRBV18
size: -
D: TRBD2

DNA: TGCGCCAGCAGCTTGGAACGGGGGTCAGATACGCAGTATTTT
CDR3: CASSLERGSDTQYF
J: TRBJ2-3
V: TRBV5-1
size: -
D: -

DNA: TGTGCCAGCTCACCACCGGGGACAAGCTATGGCTACACCTTC
CDR3: CASSPPGTSYGYTF
J: TRBJ1-2
V: TRBV18
size: -
D: -

DNA: TGTGCCAGCACCCCGGACTTTCCGAGCTCCTACAATGAGCAGTTCTTC
CDR3: CASTPDFPSSYNEQFF
J: TRBJ2-1
V: TRBV28
size: -
D: -

DNA: TGCAGCGTTGAAATGGCTAGTTTGTTCTTC
CDR3: CSVEMASLFF
J: TRBJ2-1
V: TRBV29-1
size: few
D: -

DNA: TGTGCCCACGGGGAAGCCTACGAGCAGTACTTC
CDR3: CAHGEAYEQYF
J: TRBJ2-7
V: TRBV28
size: -
D: -

DNA: TGTGCCAGCAGCTTAACAGGGGAGGCCTATGGCTACACCTTC
CDR3: CASSLTGEAYGYTF
J: TRBJ1-2
V: TRBV7-2
size: -
D: TRBD1

DNA: TGCAGTGCTAGTTTCCGGGAGGAGCAGTTCTTC
CDR3: CSASFREEQFF
J: TRBJ2-1
V: TRBV20-1
size: -
D: -

DNA: TGTGCCAGCAGTTACTCGACTGGTACCTACGAGCAGTACTTC
CDR3: CASSYSTGTYEQYF
J: TRBJ2-7
V: TRBV6-5
size: -
D: -

DNA: TGTGCCAGCAGGTTACAGGGGAACAATCAGCCCCAGCATTTT
CDR3: CASRLQGNNQPQHF
J: TRBJ1-5
V: TRBV6-6
size: few
D: TRBD1

DNA: TGTGCCAGCAGCATCCTTCAGGGGATAGGCACTGAAGCTTTCTTT
CDR3: CASSILQGIGTEAFF
J: TRBJ1-1
V: TRBV6-5
size: -
D: -

DNA: TGCGCCAGCAGCCAAGAGAGGGGGGGGTCCTCCTACAATGAGCAGTTCTTC
CDR3: CASSQERGGSSYNEQFF
J: TRBJ2-1
V: TRBV4-3
size: few
D: -

DNA: TGTGCCAGCAGCTTAGAGGGACAGGGGGTTTCTGGCAATCAGCCCCAGCATTTT
CDR3: CASSLEGQGVSGNQPQHF
J: TRBJ1-5
V: TRBV7-9
size: -
D: TRBD1

DNA: TGTGCCAGCAGGGGAACCGGGACAGCAAGCTACGAGCAGTACTTC
CDR3: CASRGTGTASYEQYF
J: TRBJ2-7
V: TRBV27
size: -
D: TRBD1

DNA: TGCGCCAGCAGCCAACGGCGGGACTATGGCTACACCTTC
CDR3: CASSQRRDYGYTF
J: TRBJ1-2
V: TRBV4-3
size: few
D: -

DNA: TGCAGCGCACGGGACAGATACAATGAGCAGTTCTTC
CDR3: CSARDRYNEQFF
J: TRBJ2-1
V: TRBV29-1
size: many
D: TRBD1

DNA: TGCGCCAGCAGCCAAGATCACGGTAATAATGAAAAACTGTTTTTT
CDR3: CASSQDHGNNEKLFF
J: TRBJ1-4
V: TRBV4-3
size: -
D: -

DNA: TGTGCCAGCAGTCCCCCAGGGGCGGCGGGTGGCTACACCTTC
CDR3: CASSPPGAAGGYTF
J: TRBJ1-2
V: TRBV27
size: -
D: -

DNA: TGTGCCGGGACTCCGGGACAGGGAACCTACGAGCAGTACTTC
CDR3: CAGTPGQGTYEQYF
J: TRBJ2-7
V: TRBV7-9
size: -
D: TRBD1

DNA: TGCGCCAGCAGCAGTTTCGAGGTGAGCACTGAAGCTTTCTTT
CDR3: CASSSFEVSTEAFF
J: TRBJ1-1
V: TRBV5-1
size: few
D: -

DNA: TGTGCCTGGAGTGACAGACAGGGGGGGAATCAGCCCCAGCATTTT
CDR3: CAWSDRQGGNQPQHF
J: TRBJ1-5
V: TRBV30
size: -
D: TRBD1

DNA: TGCAGCGCTGTAGGGGGAGTAAACACCGGGGAGCTGTTTTTT
CDR3: CSAVGGVNTGELFF
J: TRBJ2-2
V: TRBV29-1
size: -
D: -

DNA: TGTGCCAGCTCACGGGGCAGGGGGTACACTGAAGCTTTCTTT
CDR3: CASSRGRGYTEAFF
J: TRBJ1-1
V: TRBV18
size: -
D: TRBD1

DNA: TGCGCCAGCAGCCAAATAGCAGGGTTCAATGAGCAGTTCTTC
CDR3: CASSQIAGFNEQFF
J: TRBJ2-1
V: TRBV4-1
size: few
D: -

DNA: TGTGCCAGCAGCCCGGATAACAGGGATAGCACTGAAGCTTTCTTT
CDR3: CASSPDNRDSTEAFF
J: TRBJ1-1
V: TRBV6-5
size: few
D: -

DNA: TGTGCCAGCTCACCAGGACAGGGGGCGGGCTATGGCTACACCTTC
CDR3: CASSPGQGAGYGYTF
J: TRBJ1-2
V: TRBV18
size: few
D: TRBD1